These T cell receptor beta chains were read from a single sample in a study of blood T cell repertoires in COVID-19. The repertoire was sequenced with immunoSEQ multiplex PCR; TCRdb's copy has only in-frame clones and lacks some. The sample lists about 430,000 clones; 88% were seen once. The sequenced material came from PBMCs or T cells enriched from blood (not recorded which). The receptors were sampled from a woman aged 18-29 years who had been exposed to COVID-19. CDR3s include the opening cysteine and the closing phenylalanine or tryptophan. A D gene is named only where the DNA matches it firmly. Not all rows give a size; the values are once, few, many and, for expanded clones, a class.

J gene: TRBJ1-3
clone size: -
D gene: -
V gene: TRBV28
CDR3 protein: CASSPQGRSGNTIYF
CDR3 DNA: TGTGCCAGCAGTCCTCAGGGGCGGTCTGGAAACACCATATATTTT

J gene: TRBJ2-5
clone size: -
D gene: -
V gene: TRBV27
CDR3 protein: CASSFLEVQETQYF
CDR3 DNA: TGTGCCAGCAGTTTCCTCGAGGTCCAAGAGACCCAGTACTTC

J gene: TRBJ1-1
clone size: -
D gene: -
V gene: TRBV28
CDR3 protein: CASSFTGEDTEAFF
CDR3 DNA: TGTGCCAGCAGTTTCACCGGGGAGGACACTGAAGCTTTCTTT

J gene: TRBJ2-7
clone size: -
D gene: TRBD1
V gene: TRBV7-9
CDR3 protein: CASSLGSWTGISYEQYF
CDR3 DNA: TGTGCCAGCAGCTTAGGGAGCTGGACAGGGATTTCCTACGAGCAGTACTTC

J gene: TRBJ1-5
clone size: -
D gene: -
V gene: TRBV24-1
CDR3 protein: CATSDFGQPQHF
CDR3 DNA: TGTGCCACCAGTGATTTTGGCCAGCCCCAGCATTTT

J gene: TRBJ2-3
clone size: -
D gene: TRBD1
V gene: TRBV7-2
CDR3 protein: CASSPRDRGYTRGTDTQYF
CDR3 DNA: TGTGCCAGCAGCCCCCGGGACAGGGGTTACACACGAGGCACAGATACGCAGTATTTT

J gene: TRBJ2-2
clone size: -
D gene: TRBD1
V gene: TRBV28
CDR3 protein: CASKDRANTGELFF
CDR3 DNA: TGTGCCAGCAAAGACAGGGCGAACACCGGGGAGCTGTTTTTT

J gene: TRBJ2-7
clone size: -
D gene: -
V gene: TRBV24-1
CDR3 protein: CAPSFEEPLGLYF
CDR3 DNA: TGTGCCCCAAGTTTCGAGGAGCCTTTGGGACTGTACTTC

J gene: TRBJ1-2
clone size: -
D gene: TRBD1
V gene: TRBV5-5
CDR3 protein: CASSLDTGGSYGYTF
CDR3 DNA: TGTGCCAGCAGCTTGGATACAGGGGGTAGCTATGGCTACACCTTC

J gene: TRBJ2-3
clone size: -
D gene: TRBD1
V gene: TRBV28
CDR3 protein: CASSRDRGTDTQYF
CDR3 DNA: TGTGCCAGCAGCCGGGACAGGGGGACAGATACGCAGTATTTT

J gene: TRBJ1-2
clone size: -
D gene: TRBD1
V gene: TRBV4-2
CDR3 protein: CASSPSGDSKPNTF
CDR3 DNA: TGTGCCAGCAGCCCTTCCGGGGACAGCAAACCAAACACCTTC

J gene: TRBJ2-7
clone size: -
D gene: TRBD1
V gene: TRBV29-1
CDR3 protein: CSVEDQTGGYEQYF
CDR3 DNA: TGCAGCGTTGAAGATCAGACAGGGGGCTACGAGCAGTACTTC

J gene: TRBJ1-2
clone size: -
D gene: -
V gene: TRBV28
CDR3 protein: CASHRATTGFYGYTF
CDR3 DNA: TGTGCCAGCCACCGGGCGACAACAGGTTTCTATGGCTACACCTTC

J gene: TRBJ2-7
clone size: -
D gene: TRBD1
V gene: TRBV7-3
CDR3 protein: CASSFRPSGQGFANTYEQYF
CDR3 DNA: TGTGCCAGCAGCTTCCGCCCATCGGGACAGGGTTTCGCGAATACCTACGAGCAGTACTTC

J gene: TRBJ1-2
clone size: once
D gene: TRBD1
V gene: TRBV5-1
CDR3 protein: CASRDWGQGYGYTF
CDR3 DNA: TGCGCCAGCAGGGACTGGGGACAGGGGTACGGCTACACCTTC

J gene: TRBJ2-2
clone size: -
D gene: -
V gene: TRBV5-1
CDR3 protein: CASSLRGGPNTGELFF
CDR3 DNA: TGCGCCAGCAGCTTGCGCGGCGGTCCGAACACCGGGGAGCTGTTTTTT

J gene: TRBJ1-5
clone size: -
D gene: -
V gene: TRBV4-1
CDR3 protein: CASSQGPYSNQPQHF
CDR3 DNA: TGCGCCAGCAGCCAAGGGCCATATAGCAATCAGCCCCAGCATTTT

J gene: TRBJ1-3
clone size: -
D gene: -
V gene: TRBV5-1
CDR3 protein: CASRVGQTGNTIYF
CDR3 DNA: TGCGCCAGCAGAGTCGGACAGACTGGAAACACCATATATTTT

J gene: TRBJ2-5
clone size: -
D gene: -
V gene: TRBV27
CDR3 protein: CASRGGEETQYF
CDR3 DNA: TGTGCCAGCAGAGGCGGGGAAGAGACCCAGTACTTC

J gene: TRBJ1-3
clone size: -
D gene: -
V gene: TRBV9
CDR3 protein: CASSSSSGNTIYF
CDR3 DNA: TGTGCCAGCAGCTCCAGCTCTGGAAACACCATATATTTT

J gene: TRBJ2-2
clone size: -
D gene: -
V gene: TRBV7-3
CDR3 protein: CASSYGGNTGELFF
CDR3 DNA: TGTGCCAGCAGCTACGGGGGGAACACCGGGGAGCTGTTTTTT

J gene: TRBJ2-7
clone size: -
D gene: TRBD1
V gene: TRBV7-9
CDR3 protein: CASSLGRWTGYSDEQYF
CDR3 DNA: TGTGCCAGCAGCCTAGGTCGGTGGACAGGGTATTCGGACGAGCAGTACTTC

J gene: TRBJ1-1
clone size: -
D gene: -
V gene: TRBV9
CDR3 protein: CASSVVVPDDEAFF
CDR3 DNA: TGTGCCAGCAGCGTAGTTGTGCCAGATGATGAAGCTTTCTTT

J gene: TRBJ2-2
clone size: -
D gene: -
V gene: TRBV7-6
CDR3 protein: CASSLAGGPPGELFF
CDR3 DNA: TGTGCCAGCAGCTTAGCAGGAGGGCCACCCGGGGAGCTGTTTTTT

J gene: TRBJ2-7
clone size: -
D gene: TRBD1
V gene: TRBV15
CDR3 protein: CATSYRGHEQYF
CDR3 DNA: TGTGCCACCAGCTACAGGGGGCACGAGCAGTACTTC

J gene: TRBJ1-1
clone size: once
D gene: -
V gene: TRBV6-5
CDR3 protein: CASSSLDGRAFF
CDR3 DNA: TGTGCCAGCAGTAGCTTGGACGGGAGGGCTTTCTTT

J gene: TRBJ1-1
clone size: -
D gene: TRBD1
V gene: TRBV7-6
CDR3 protein: CASSSRDRGVTEAFF
CDR3 DNA: TGTGCCAGCAGCTCCCGGGACAGGGGGGTCACTGAAGCTTTCTTT

J gene: TRBJ1-5
clone size: once
D gene: -
V gene: TRBV19
CDR3 protein: CASNTGRGGSPQHF
CDR3 DNA: TGTGCCAGTAACACGGGTCGGGGCGGGAGTCCCCAGCATTTT

J gene: TRBJ2-1
clone size: -
D gene: TRBD2
V gene: TRBV20-1
CDR3 protein: CSASGEGLGQFF
CDR3 DNA: TGCAGTGCTAGTGGCGAGGGACTAGGGCAGTTCTTC

J gene: TRBJ2-1
clone size: -
D gene: -
V gene: TRBV11-2
CDR3 protein: CASSWGEPSSEQFF
CDR3 DNA: TGTGCCAGCAGCTGGGGGGAGCCTAGCTCCGAGCAGTTCTTC

J gene: TRBJ2-1
clone size: -
D gene: -
V gene: TRBV3-1/TRBV3-2
CDR3 protein: CASAKQGSYNEQFF
CDR3 DNA: TGTGCCAGCGCAAAACAGGGATCCTACAATGAGCAGTTCTTC

J gene: TRBJ1-5
clone size: -
D gene: TRBD1
V gene: TRBV19
CDR3 protein: CASSSRGDWGQPQHF
CDR3 DNA: TGTGCCAGTAGTTCCAGGGGGGATTGGGGTCAGCCCCAGCATTTT

J gene: TRBJ2-4
clone size: -
D gene: TRBD2
V gene: TRBV29-1
CDR3 protein: CSVAAAGGTADIQYF
CDR3 DNA: TGCAGCGTTGCTGCAGCGGGAGGTACGGCTGACATTCAGTACTTC

J gene: TRBJ2-4
clone size: -
D gene: TRBD1
V gene: TRBV14
CDR3 protein: CASSQDVGQGQVQYF
CDR3 DNA: TGTGCCAGCAGCCAAGATGTGGGACAGGGTCAAGTTCAGTACTTC

J gene: TRBJ1-2
clone size: -
D gene: -
V gene: TRBV14
CDR3 protein: CASRQTGFYGYTF
CDR3 DNA: TGTGCCAGCCGACAGACAGGTTTTTATGGCTACACCTTC

J gene: TRBJ1-2
clone size: once
D gene: -
V gene: TRBV9
CDR3 protein: CASSVGDGDYGYTF
CDR3 DNA: TGTGCCAGCAGCGTAGGTGATGGAGACTATGGCTACACCTTC

J gene: TRBJ2-2
clone size: -
D gene: TRBD2
V gene: TRBV7-8
CDR3 protein: CASSFSGRFELTKPRELFF
CDR3 DNA: TGTGCCAGCAGCTTTAGCGGGAGATTTGAATTGACAAAGCCCCGGGAGCTGTTTTTT

J gene: TRBJ1-4
clone size: -
D gene: -
V gene: TRBV28
CDR3 protein: CASSRGNEKLFF
CDR3 DNA: TGTGCCAGCAGCAGAGGCAACGAAAAACTGTTTTTT

J gene: TRBJ2-5
clone size: -
D gene: -
V gene: TRBV19
CDR3 protein: CASSPGLETQYF
CDR3 DNA: TGTGCCAGTAGCCCGGGATTGGAGACCCAGTACTTC

J gene: TRBJ2-1
clone size: -
D gene: -
V gene: TRBV5-5
CDR3 protein: CASSLAARNNEQFF
CDR3 DNA: TGTGCCAGCAGCTTGGCAGCTAGAAACAATGAGCAGTTCTTC

J gene: TRBJ2-5
clone size: -
D gene: -
V gene: TRBV14
CDR3 protein: CASSQAIDSEWYQETQYF
CDR3 DNA: TGTGCCAGCAGCCAAGCCATAGACAGTGAATGGTACCAAGAGACCCAGTACTTC

J gene: TRBJ2-7
clone size: -
D gene: -
V gene: TRBV21-1
CDR3 protein: CASSRDLQLPAGYF
CDR3 DNA: TGTGCCAGCTCCCGGGACTTACAGTTACCAGCGGGGTACTTC